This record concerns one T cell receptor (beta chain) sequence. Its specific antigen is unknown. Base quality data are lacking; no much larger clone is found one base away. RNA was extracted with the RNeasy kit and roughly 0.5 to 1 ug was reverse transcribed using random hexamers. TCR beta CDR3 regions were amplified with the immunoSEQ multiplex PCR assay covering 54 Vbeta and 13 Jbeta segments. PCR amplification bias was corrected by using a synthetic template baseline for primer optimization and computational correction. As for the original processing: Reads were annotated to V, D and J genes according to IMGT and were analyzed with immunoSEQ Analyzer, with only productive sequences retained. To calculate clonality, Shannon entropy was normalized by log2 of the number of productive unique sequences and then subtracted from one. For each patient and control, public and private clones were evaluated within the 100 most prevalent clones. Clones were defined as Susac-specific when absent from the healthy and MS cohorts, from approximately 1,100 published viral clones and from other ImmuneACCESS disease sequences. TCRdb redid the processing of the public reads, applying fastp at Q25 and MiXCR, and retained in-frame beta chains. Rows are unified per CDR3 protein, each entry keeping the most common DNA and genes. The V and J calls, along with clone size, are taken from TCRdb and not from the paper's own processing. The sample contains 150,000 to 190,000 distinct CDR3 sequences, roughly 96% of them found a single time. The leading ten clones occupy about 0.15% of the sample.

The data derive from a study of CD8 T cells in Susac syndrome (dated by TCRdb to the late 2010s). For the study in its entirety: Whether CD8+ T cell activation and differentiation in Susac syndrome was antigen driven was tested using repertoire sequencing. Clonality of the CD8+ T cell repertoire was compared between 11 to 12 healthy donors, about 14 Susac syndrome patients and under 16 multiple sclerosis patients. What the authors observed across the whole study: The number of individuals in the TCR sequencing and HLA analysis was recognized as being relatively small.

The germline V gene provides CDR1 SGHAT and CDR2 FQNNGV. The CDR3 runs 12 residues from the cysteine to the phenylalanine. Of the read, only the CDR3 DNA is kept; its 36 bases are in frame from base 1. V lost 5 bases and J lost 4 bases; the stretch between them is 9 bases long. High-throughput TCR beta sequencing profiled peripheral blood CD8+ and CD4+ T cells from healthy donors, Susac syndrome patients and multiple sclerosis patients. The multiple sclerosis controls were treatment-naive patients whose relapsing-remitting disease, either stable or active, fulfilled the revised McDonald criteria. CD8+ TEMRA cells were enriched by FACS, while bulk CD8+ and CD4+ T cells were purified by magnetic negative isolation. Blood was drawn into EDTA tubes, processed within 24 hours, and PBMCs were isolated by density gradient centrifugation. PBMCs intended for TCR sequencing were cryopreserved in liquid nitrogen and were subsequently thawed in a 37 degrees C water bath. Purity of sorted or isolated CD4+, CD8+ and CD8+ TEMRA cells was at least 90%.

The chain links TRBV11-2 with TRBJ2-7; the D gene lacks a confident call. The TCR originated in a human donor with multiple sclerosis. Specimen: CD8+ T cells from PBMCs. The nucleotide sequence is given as TGTGCCAGCAGCGCGGCTGGTTACGAGCAGTACTTC. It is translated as CASSAAGYEQYF.